The rows below give T cell receptor beta chains drawn from one sample of a study of T cells in Graves' hyperthyroidism and ophthalmopathy. TCRdb reanalysed the multiplex PCR reads using MiXCR and keeps one entry per CDR3 protein. The data contain about 380,000 distinct CDR3 sequences, about 14% of them singletons. The sample consisted of blood. The receptors were gathered from a man aged 30 to 45 with Graves' hyperthyroidism that later progressed to Graves' ophthalmopathy. CDR3s include the opening cysteine and the closing phenylalanine or tryptophan. Each record gives: J gene, D gene, clone size, V gene, CDR3 DNA, CDR3 protein. The D gene is left open where the match is weak. Clone size is given for some rows only: seen once, a few or many times, or a class if the clone is expanded.

J gene: TRBJ1-5; D gene: TRBD1; clone size: .; V gene: TRBV7-8; CDR3 DNA: TGTGCCAGCAGCCCGCCGGGACAGGGGGAGTATAGCAATCAGCCCCAGCATTTT; CDR3 protein: CASSPPGQGEYSNQPQHF
J gene: TRBJ1-2; D gene: TRBD1; clone size: .; V gene: TRBV18; CDR3 DNA: TGTGCCAGCTCACCAGACGACAGGGGCAGCTATGGCTACACCTTC; CDR3 protein: CASSPDDRGSYGYTF
J gene: TRBJ1-5; D gene: TRBD1; clone size: few; V gene: TRBV10-3; CDR3 DNA: TGTGCCATCAGTGGTGACAGGGGGCTTCAGCCCCAGCATTTT; CDR3 protein: CAISGDRGLQPQHF
J gene: TRBJ1-1; D gene: .; clone size: few; V gene: TRBV5-4; CDR3 DNA: TGTGCCAGCAGCCAATACAGGTACACTGAAGCTTTCTTT; CDR3 protein: CASSQYRYTEAFF
J gene: TRBJ2-7; D gene: TRBD2; clone size: few; V gene: TRBV13; CDR3 DNA: TGTGCCAGCAGCCTCGGGACTAGGTACGAGCAGTACTTC; CDR3 protein: CASSLGTRYEQYF
J gene: TRBJ2-2; D gene: .; clone size: many; V gene: TRBV5-1; CDR3 DNA: TGCGCCAGCAGCTTGTCGGGGACCGCGAACACCGGGGAGCTGTTTTTT; CDR3 protein: CASSLSGTANTGELFF
J gene: TRBJ1-1; D gene: TRBD1; clone size: few; V gene: TRBV4-1; CDR3 DNA: TGCGCCAGCAGCCAGTCCCCTGGGACAGGGGGCGCTGGGGGTGAAGCTTTCTTT; CDR3 protein: CASSQSPGTGGAGGEAFF
J gene: TRBJ1-2; D gene: .; clone size: once; V gene: TRBV5-1; CDR3 DNA: TGCGCCAGCAGTCTACCTAGGCTGGGTATTATGGCTGGCTACACCTTC; CDR3 protein: CASSLPRLGIMAGYTF
J gene: TRBJ2-7; D gene: .; clone size: .; V gene: TRBV28; CDR3 DNA: TGTGCCAGCAACACTAACGGCGCTTACGAGCAGTACTTC; CDR3 protein: CASNTNGAYEQYF
J gene: TRBJ2-1; D gene: .; clone size: many; V gene: TRBV11-2; CDR3 DNA: TGTGCCAGCAGCCGGACTGCACTAGTTGTGATGAATGAGCAGTTCTTC; CDR3 protein: CASSRTALVVMNEQFF
J gene: TRBJ2-2; D gene: TRBD2; clone size: .; V gene: TRBV5-1; CDR3 DNA: TGCGCCAGCAGCTTGCTCAGGGAGGGCACCGGGGAGCTGTTTTTT; CDR3 protein: CASSLLREGTGELFF
J gene: TRBJ2-1; D gene: TRBD2; clone size: many; V gene: TRBV7-8; CDR3 DNA: TGTGCCAGCAGCTTAGATTGGTGGCTAGCGGGGAACAATGAGCAGTTCTTC; CDR3 protein: CASSLDWWLAGNNEQFF
J gene: TRBJ1-2; D gene: .; clone size: .; V gene: TRBV27; CDR3 DNA: TGTGCCAGCAGGAGGACATGGGCCAACTATGGCTACACCTTC; CDR3 protein: CASRRTWANYGYTF
J gene: TRBJ2-7; D gene: TRBD2; clone size: once; V gene: TRBV2; CDR3 DNA: TGTGCCAGCTCTAGCGGGAGGGGCGGATCCTACGAGCAGTACTTC; CDR3 protein: CASSSGRGGSYEQYF
J gene: TRBJ1-3; D gene: .; clone size: few; V gene: TRBV6-1; CDR3 DNA: TGTGCCAGCACAGGGACCAGCTCTGGAAACACCATATATTTT; CDR3 protein: CASTGTSSGNTIYF
J gene: TRBJ1-2; D gene: .; clone size: few; V gene: TRBV3-1; CDR3 DNA: TGTGCCAGCAGCCAAGTGCTGGGATCCAACTATGGCTACACCTTC; CDR3 protein: CASSQVLGSNYGYTF
J gene: TRBJ2-3; D gene: .; clone size: .; V gene: TRBV28; CDR3 DNA: TGTGCCAGCAGCCCAAAGGGGGGGGTCACGCAGTATTTT; CDR3 protein: CASSPKGGVTQYF
J gene: TRBJ1-1; D gene: TRBD1; clone size: many; V gene: TRBV11-1; CDR3 DNA: TGTGCCAGCAGCCGGACAGGGGGCAACACTGAAGCTTTCTTT; CDR3 protein: CASSRTGGNTEAFF
J gene: TRBJ2-5; D gene: TRBD2; clone size: few; V gene: TRBV25-1; CDR3 DNA: TGTGCCAGCAGTGAATATACTAGCGGGGTCCAAGAGACCCAGTACTTC; CDR3 protein: CASSEYTSGVQETQYF
J gene: TRBJ2-7; D gene: .; clone size: .; V gene: TRBV6-1; CDR3 DNA: TGTGCCAGCAGTCCAATCGGACTCAAAGCCTACGAGCAGTACTTC; CDR3 protein: CASSPIGLKAYEQYF
J gene: TRBJ2-3; D gene: .; clone size: few; V gene: TRBV4-1; CDR3 DNA: TGCGCCAGCAGCCAATTCCTACGCGCTACCACAGATACGCAGTATTTT; CDR3 protein: CASSQFLRATTDTQYF
J gene: TRBJ1-5; D gene: .; clone size: many; V gene: TRBV20-1; CDR3 DNA: TGCAGTGCCACGCCCTCTCCGGGACGACGGTATAGCAATCAGCCCCAGCATTTT; CDR3 protein: CSATPSPGRRYSNQPQHF
J gene: TRBJ2-1; D gene: TRBD2; clone size: .; V gene: TRBV9; CDR3 DNA: TGTGCCAGCAGCGTAGATCCTAGCGGGGGGTACAATGAGCAGTTCTTC; CDR3 protein: CASSVDPSGGYNEQFF
J gene: TRBJ1-1; D gene: .; clone size: many; V gene: TRBV5-1; CDR3 DNA: TGCGCCAGCAGCTTTGCACAGGCGAACACTGAAGCTTTCTTT; CDR3 protein: CASSFAQANTEAFF
J gene: TRBJ1-2; D gene: .; clone size: many; V gene: TRBV27; CDR3 DNA: TGTGCCAGCAGTTTTGCCAGGCTTGGGACTAACTATGGCTACACCTTC; CDR3 protein: CASSFARLGTNYGYTF
J gene: TRBJ2-1; D gene: TRBD2; clone size: many; V gene: TRBV2; CDR3 DNA: TGTGCCTGGGGACTAGACTACAATGAGCAGTTCTTC; CDR3 protein: CAWGLDYNEQFF
J gene: TRBJ1-1; D gene: .; clone size: many; V gene: TRBV18; CDR3 DNA: TGTGCCAGCTCACCCCAGGGAAGCACTGAAGCTTTCTTT; CDR3 protein: CASSPQGSTEAFF
J gene: TRBJ2-3; D gene: TRBD2; clone size: few; V gene: TRBV5-1; CDR3 DNA: TGCGCCAGCAGCCCCGGTCAGCGGGGGGGCCGGGATACGCAGTATTTT; CDR3 protein: CASSPGQRGGRDTQYF
J gene: TRBJ2-2; D gene: TRBD2; clone size: .; V gene: TRBV7-9; CDR3 DNA: TGTGCCAGCAGCCGGCCCCGGGGGGAAACGACCGGGGAGCTGTTTTTT; CDR3 protein: CASSRPRGETTGELFF
J gene: TRBJ2-1; D gene: TRBD2; clone size: few; V gene: TRBV18; CDR3 DNA: TGTGCCAGCTCACCAGTGCTAGCGGGGGTCCAATACAATGAGCAGTTCTTC; CDR3 protein: CASSPVLAGVQYNEQFF
J gene: TRBJ1-1; D gene: .; clone size: .; V gene: TRBV7-9; CDR3 DNA: TGTGCCACAAACGATAGAACAGGGCTGAACACTGAAGCTTTCTTT; CDR3 protein: CATNDRTGLNTEAFF
J gene: TRBJ1-1; D gene: TRBD1; clone size: few; V gene: TRBV9; CDR3 DNA: TGTGCCAGCAGCGTAGTAGGGACAGGGAACATGAACACTGAAGCTTTCTTT; CDR3 protein: CASSVVGTGNMNTEAFF
J gene: TRBJ1-4; D gene: .; clone size: few; V gene: TRBV13; CDR3 DNA: TGTGCCAGCAGCTTCGGACGGAGAGAGGAAAAACTGTTTTTT; CDR3 protein: CASSFGRREEKLFF
J gene: TRBJ2-5; D gene: .; clone size: few; V gene: TRBV20-1; CDR3 DNA: TGCAGTGCCCCGGAGGACAACCAAGAGACCCAGTACTTC; CDR3 protein: CSAPEDNQETQYF
J gene: TRBJ1-4; D gene: TRBD1; clone size: many; V gene: TRBV12-3/TRBV12-4; CDR3 DNA: TGTGCCAGCAGACCCGGGGGACAGCCCTATGAAAAACTGTTTTTT; CDR3 protein: CASRPGGQPYEKLFF
J gene: TRBJ2-7; D gene: .; clone size: .; V gene: TRBV28; CDR3 DNA: TGTGCCAGCAGCCCTCAGCCCTACGAGCAGTACTTC; CDR3 protein: CASSPQPYEQYF
J gene: TRBJ2-2; D gene: .; clone size: many; V gene: TRBV11-2; CDR3 DNA: TGTGCCAGCAGCCTGGGTGGTAGTTCTATCGCCGGGGAGCTGTTTTTT; CDR3 protein: CASSLGGSSIAGELFF
J gene: TRBJ2-3; D gene: .; clone size: .; V gene: TRBV6-5; CDR3 DNA: TGTGCCAGCAGTTACTCAGGGCGCACAGATACGCAGTATTTT; CDR3 protein: CASSYSGRTDTQYF
J gene: TRBJ2-7; D gene: .; clone size: many; V gene: TRBV29-1; CDR3 DNA: TGCAGCGTTGCTAGAAGCCGCGAGCAGTACTTC; CDR3 protein: CSVARSREQYF
J gene: TRBJ2-3; D gene: .; clone size: many; V gene: TRBV11-2; CDR3 DNA: TGTGCCAGCAGCTATTACGGGGAGACGCAGTATTTT; CDR3 protein: CASSYYGETQYF
J gene: TRBJ2-1; D gene: TRBD2; clone size: .; V gene: TRBV29-1; CDR3 DNA: TGCAGCGTCGGTGGGACTAGCGGGGGCAACAATGAGCAGTTCTTC; CDR3 protein: CSVGGTSGGNNEQFF
J gene: TRBJ1-6; D gene: .; clone size: many; V gene: TRBV6-4; CDR3 DNA: TGTGCCAGCAGTGAACAGGGAGACAATTCACCCCTCCACTTT; CDR3 protein: CASSEQGDNSPLHF
J gene: TRBJ2-2; D gene: TRBD1; clone size: .; V gene: TRBV15; CDR3 DNA: TGTGCCACCAGCAGGGACAGGGGGGACACCGGGGAGCTGTTTTTT; CDR3 protein: CATSRDRGDTGELFF
J gene: TRBJ2-5; D gene: TRBD2; clone size: few; V gene: TRBV4-1; CDR3 DNA: TGCGCCAGCAGCCAAGTACAGCGGGGGGGCTTAGAGACCCAGTACTTC; CDR3 protein: CASSQVQRGGLETQYF
J gene: TRBJ2-3; D gene: TRBD2; clone size: many; V gene: TRBV20-1; CDR3 DNA: TGCAGTGCTAGCGATAGTTTTCGGCGGGGGGGGGGAGATACGCAGTATTTT; CDR3 protein: CSASDSFRRGGGDTQYF
J gene: TRBJ2-5; D gene: TRBD2; clone size: many; V gene: TRBV7-6; CDR3 DNA: TGTGCCAGCAGCTTAGATGGTCCTAGCGGGGGTCAAGAGACCCAGTACTTC; CDR3 protein: CASSLDGPSGGQETQYF
J gene: TRBJ2-5; D gene: .; clone size: many; V gene: TRBV2; CDR3 DNA: TGTGCCAGCAGTGAGTGGGCGGCGGGGCCAGGGGAGACCCAGTACTTC; CDR3 protein: CASSEWAAGPGETQYF
J gene: TRBJ2-1; D gene: TRBD1; clone size: many; V gene: TRBV24-1; CDR3 DNA: TGTGCCACCAGTGATTGGGACAGCGATTACAATGAGCAGTTCTTC; CDR3 protein: CATSDWDSDYNEQFF
J gene: TRBJ2-5; D gene: .; clone size: many; V gene: TRBV20-1; CDR3 DNA: TGCAGTGCTCGAGGAGGAGGGAAAGGGGTTTCCCAAGAGACCCAGTACTTC; CDR3 protein: CSARGGGKGVSQETQYF
J gene: TRBJ2-7; D gene: .; clone size: few; V gene: TRBV20-1; CDR3 DNA: TGCAGTGCTAGTGAGTTCTACGAGCAGTACTTC; CDR3 protein: CSASEFYEQYF
J gene: TRBJ2-7; D gene: TRBD1; clone size: many; V gene: TRBV20-1; CDR3 DNA: TGCAGTGCTAGCTTTGGGACAGGGAGAAACGAGCAGTACTTC; CDR3 protein: CSASFGTGRNEQYF
J gene: TRBJ1-1; D gene: .; clone size: few; V gene: TRBV18; CDR3 DNA: TGTGCCAGCTCGGGGGAAATGAACACTGAAGCTTTCTTT; CDR3 protein: CASSGEMNTEAFF
J gene: TRBJ2-3; D gene: .; clone size: many; V gene: TRBV5-1; CDR3 DNA: TGCGCCAGCAGTTTCGTACCCACAGATACGCAGTATTTT; CDR3 protein: CASSFVPTDTQYF
J gene: TRBJ2-7; D gene: .; clone size: many; V gene: TRBV28; CDR3 DNA: TGTGCCAGCAGTTTCGACAGATCCATCTCCTACGAGCAGTACTTC; CDR3 protein: CASSFDRSISYEQYF